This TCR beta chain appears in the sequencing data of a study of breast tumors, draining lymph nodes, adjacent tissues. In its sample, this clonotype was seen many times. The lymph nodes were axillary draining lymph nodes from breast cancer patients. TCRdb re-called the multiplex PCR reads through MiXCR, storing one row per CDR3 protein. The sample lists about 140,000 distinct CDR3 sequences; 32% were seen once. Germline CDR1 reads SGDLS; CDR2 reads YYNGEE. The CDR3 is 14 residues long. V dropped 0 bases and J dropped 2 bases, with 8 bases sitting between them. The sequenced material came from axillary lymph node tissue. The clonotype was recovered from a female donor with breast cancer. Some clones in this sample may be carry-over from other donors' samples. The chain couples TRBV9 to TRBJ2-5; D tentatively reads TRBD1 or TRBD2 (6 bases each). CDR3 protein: CASSVGGAQETQYF. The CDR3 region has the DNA TGTGCCAGCAGCGTAGGGGGGGCTCAAGAGACCCAGTACTTC.